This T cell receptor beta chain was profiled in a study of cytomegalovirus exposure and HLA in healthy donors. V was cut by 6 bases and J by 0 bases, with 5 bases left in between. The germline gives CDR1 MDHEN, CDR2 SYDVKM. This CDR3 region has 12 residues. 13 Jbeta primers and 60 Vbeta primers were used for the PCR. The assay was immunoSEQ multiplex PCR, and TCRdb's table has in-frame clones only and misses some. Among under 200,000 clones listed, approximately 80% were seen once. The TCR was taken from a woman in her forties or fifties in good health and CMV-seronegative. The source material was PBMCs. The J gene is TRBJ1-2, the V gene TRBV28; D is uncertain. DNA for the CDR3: TGTGCCAGCAGGTCCACTAACTATGGCTACACCTTC. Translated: CASRSTNYGYTF.